The clone carrying this T cell receptor (beta chain) was detected many times. Its antigen is not known. Diagnostic decisions used clinical symptoms, serum thyroxine and TRAb, thyroid ultrasound and orbital computed tomography. Amplified regions were TCR beta CDR3 sequences from RNA transcripts. A set of HTBI primers served as the primers for a first-round RT-PCR of the TCR CDR3. TCRdb processed the multiplex PCR reads anew with MiXCR; each CDR3 protein has one entry. In the table there are some 600,000 distinct CDR3 sequences, around 14% of which are singletons. This sample was taken from a study of T cells in Graves' hyperthyroidism and ophthalmopathy. Study-level findings and limits: Most thyroid clonotypes expanded above 0.001 appeared in blood too. With a median lead of about 6.9 months before onset, the model predicted ophthalmopathy.

Germline V gives CDR1 SGHVS, CDR2 FQNEAQ. The V gene lost 5 bases and the J gene lost 6 bases, with 11 bases spanning the gap. There are 12 residues in the CDR3. The sample consisted of blood. The receptor comes from a woman aged 25 to 39 with Graves' hyperthyroidism that later progressed to Graves' ophthalmopathy. The chain carries TRBV7-8 and TRBJ2-7; D assignment may be TRBD1 or TRBD2 (5 bases each). CDR3: CASSLTGREQYF. The CDR3, as DNA: TGTGCCAGCAGCCTAACGGGACGCGAGCAGTACTTC.